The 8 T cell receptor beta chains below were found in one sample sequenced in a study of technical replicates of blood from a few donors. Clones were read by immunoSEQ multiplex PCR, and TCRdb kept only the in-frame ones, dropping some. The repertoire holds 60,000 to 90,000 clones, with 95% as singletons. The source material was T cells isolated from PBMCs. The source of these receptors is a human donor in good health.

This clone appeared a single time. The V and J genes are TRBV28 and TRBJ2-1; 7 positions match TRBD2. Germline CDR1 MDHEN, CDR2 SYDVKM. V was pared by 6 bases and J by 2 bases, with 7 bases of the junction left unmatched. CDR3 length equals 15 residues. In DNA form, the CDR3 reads TGTGCCAGCAGCCACCCCGGGGGGACCTACAATGAGCAGTTCTTC. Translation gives CASSHPGGTYNEQFF.

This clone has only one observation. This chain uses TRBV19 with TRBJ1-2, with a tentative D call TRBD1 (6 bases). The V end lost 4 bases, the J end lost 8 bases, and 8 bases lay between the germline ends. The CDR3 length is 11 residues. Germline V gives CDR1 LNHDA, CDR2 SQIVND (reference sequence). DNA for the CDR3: TGTGCCAGTAGTACAGGGGCCGGCTACACCTTC. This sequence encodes CASSTGAGYTF.

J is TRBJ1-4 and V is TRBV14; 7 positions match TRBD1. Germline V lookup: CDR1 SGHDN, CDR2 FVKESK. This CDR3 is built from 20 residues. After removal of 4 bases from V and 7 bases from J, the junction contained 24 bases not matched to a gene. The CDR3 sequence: CASSPRARDSPTYKTEKLFF. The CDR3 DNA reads TGTGCCAGCAGCCCAAGGGCCCGGGACAGTCCCACCTATAAGACTGAAAAACTGTTTTTT.

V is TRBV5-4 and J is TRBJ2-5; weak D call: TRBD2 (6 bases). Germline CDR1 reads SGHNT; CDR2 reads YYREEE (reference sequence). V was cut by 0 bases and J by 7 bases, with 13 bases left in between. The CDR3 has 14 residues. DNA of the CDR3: TGTGCCAGCAGCTTGGCCGGGGGTCCCGGGACCCAGTACTTC. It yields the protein CASSLAGGPGTQYF.

In DNA, the CDR3 is TGTGCCACAACAGGAACTTATTATACTGAAGCTTTCTTT. Protein product: CATTGTYYTEAFF. The chain employs TRBV28 and TRBJ1-1; TRBD1 might be the D (5 bases). Germline assignment: CDR1 MDHEN and CDR2 SYDVKM. V lost 10 bases, J lost 5 bases, and 17 bases lay in between. This CDR3 comprises 13 residues.

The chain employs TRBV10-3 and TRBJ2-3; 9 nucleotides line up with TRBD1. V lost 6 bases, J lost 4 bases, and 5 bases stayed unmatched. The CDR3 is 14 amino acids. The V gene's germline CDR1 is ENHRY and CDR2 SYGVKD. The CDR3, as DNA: TGTGCCATCAGAGGGGACAGGGCTGCAGATACGCAGTATTTT. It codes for CAIRGDRAADTQYF.

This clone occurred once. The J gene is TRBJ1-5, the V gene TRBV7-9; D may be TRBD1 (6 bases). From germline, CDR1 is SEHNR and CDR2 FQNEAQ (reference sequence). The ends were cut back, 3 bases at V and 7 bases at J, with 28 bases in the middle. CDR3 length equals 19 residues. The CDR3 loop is CASSLGKVQGKILWQPQHF. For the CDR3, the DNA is TGTGCCAGCAGCTTGGGGAAGGTACAGGGAAAGATCCTGTGGCAGCCCCAGCATTTT.

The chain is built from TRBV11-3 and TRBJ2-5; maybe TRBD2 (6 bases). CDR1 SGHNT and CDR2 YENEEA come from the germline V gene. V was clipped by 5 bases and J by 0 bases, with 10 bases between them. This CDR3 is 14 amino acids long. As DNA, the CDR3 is TGTGCCAGCAGCGGGGGGACGGACCAAGAGACCCAGTACTTC. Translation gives CASSGGTDQETQYF.